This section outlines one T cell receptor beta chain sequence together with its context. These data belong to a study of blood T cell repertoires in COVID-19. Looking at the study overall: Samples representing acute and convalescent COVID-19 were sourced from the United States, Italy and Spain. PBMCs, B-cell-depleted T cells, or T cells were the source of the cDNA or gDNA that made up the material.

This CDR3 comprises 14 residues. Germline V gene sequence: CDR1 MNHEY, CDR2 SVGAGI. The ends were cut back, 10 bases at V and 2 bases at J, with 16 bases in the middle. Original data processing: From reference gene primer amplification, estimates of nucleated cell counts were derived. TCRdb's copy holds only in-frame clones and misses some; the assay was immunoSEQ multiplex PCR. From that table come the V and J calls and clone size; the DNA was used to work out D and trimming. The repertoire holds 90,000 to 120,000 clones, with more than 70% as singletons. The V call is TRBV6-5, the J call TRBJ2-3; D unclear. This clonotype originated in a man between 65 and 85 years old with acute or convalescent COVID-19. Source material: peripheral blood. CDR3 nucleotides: TGTGCCACTAGACTGGGTTCCCCCACAGATACGCAGTATTTT. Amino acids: CATRLGSPTDTQYF.